Described below is a single T cell receptor beta chain sequence and its context. The cohort comprised adults aged roughly 18 to 90 years residing in approximately 25 US areas. These data originate in a study of blood T cell repertoires in COVID-19. Study-wide background: Material from acute and convalescent COVID-19 was sourced from the United States, Italy and Spain. T cells, B-cell-depleted T cells, or PBMCs supplied cDNA or gDNA.

Original processing methods: Researchers report that nucleated cell counts were estimated from reference gene primer amplification. Only in-frame clones appear in the TCRdb table, and some are missing; sequencing was by immunoSEQ multiplex PCR. The D gene and trimming were derived from the DNA, and the V and J assignments and clone size from that table. The profile shows 200,000 to 250,000 clones, under 90% of them singletons. This clonotype was obtained from a man in his fifties or sixties who had recovered from COVID-19. The specimen sequenced was PBMCs or T cells enriched from blood (not recorded which).

The CDR3 protein is CASSLADTATNEKLFF. In DNA, the CDR3 is TGTGCCAGCAGCTTAGCGGACACAGCAACTAATGAAAAACTGTTTTTT. The rearrangement links TRBV7-9 to TRBJ1-4, with D maybe TRBD1 (5 bases). The germline gives CDR1 SEHNR, CDR2 FQNEAQ (reference sequence). Trimming removed 0 bases from V and 0 bases from J, with 8 bases in between. The CDR3 is 16 residues long.